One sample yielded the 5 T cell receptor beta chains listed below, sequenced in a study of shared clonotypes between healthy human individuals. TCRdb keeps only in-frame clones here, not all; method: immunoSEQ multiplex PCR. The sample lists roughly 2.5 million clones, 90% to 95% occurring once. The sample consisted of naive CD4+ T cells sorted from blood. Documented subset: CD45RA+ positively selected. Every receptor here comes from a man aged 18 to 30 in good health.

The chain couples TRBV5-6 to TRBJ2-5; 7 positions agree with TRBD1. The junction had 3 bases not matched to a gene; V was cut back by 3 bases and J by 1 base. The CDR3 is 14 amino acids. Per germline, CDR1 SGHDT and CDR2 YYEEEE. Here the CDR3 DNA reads TGTGCCAGCAGCTCTACAGGGGTCCAAGAGACCCAGTACTTC. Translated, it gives CASSSTGVQETQYF. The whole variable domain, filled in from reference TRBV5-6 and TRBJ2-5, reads DAGVTQSPTHLIKTRGQQVTLRCSPKSGHDTVSWYQQALGQGPQFIFQYYEEEERQRGNFPDRFSGHQFPNYSSELNVNALLLGDSALYLCASSSTGVQETQYFGPGTRLLVL.

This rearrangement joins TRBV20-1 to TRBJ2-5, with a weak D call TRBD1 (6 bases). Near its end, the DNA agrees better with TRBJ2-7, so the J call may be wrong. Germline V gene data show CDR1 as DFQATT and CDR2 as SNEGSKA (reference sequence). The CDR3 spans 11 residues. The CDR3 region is CRVGDNYEQYF. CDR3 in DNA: TGCAGGGTGGGGGACAACTACGAGCAGTACTTC.

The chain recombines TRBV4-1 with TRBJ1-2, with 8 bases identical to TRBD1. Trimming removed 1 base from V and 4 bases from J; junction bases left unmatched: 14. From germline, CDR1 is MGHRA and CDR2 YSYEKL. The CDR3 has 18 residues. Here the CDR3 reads CASSQGDTGGRGGYGYTF. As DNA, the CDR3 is TGCGCCAGCAGCCAAGGGGATACAGGGGGAAGGGGAGGCTATGGCTACACCTTC.

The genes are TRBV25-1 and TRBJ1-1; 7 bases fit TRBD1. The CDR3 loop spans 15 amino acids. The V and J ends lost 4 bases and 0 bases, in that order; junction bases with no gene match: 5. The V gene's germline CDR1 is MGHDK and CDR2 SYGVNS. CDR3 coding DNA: TGTGCCAGCAGTGCCTCAGGGACAGTGAACACTGAAGCTTTCTTT. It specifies CASSASGTVNTEAFF.

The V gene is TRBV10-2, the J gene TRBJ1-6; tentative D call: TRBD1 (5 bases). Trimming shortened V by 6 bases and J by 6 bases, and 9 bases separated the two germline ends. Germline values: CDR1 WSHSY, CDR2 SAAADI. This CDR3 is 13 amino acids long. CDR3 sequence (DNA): TGCGCCAGCAGGGGGACTCCTAATTCACCCCTCCACTTT. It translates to CASRGTPNSPLHF.